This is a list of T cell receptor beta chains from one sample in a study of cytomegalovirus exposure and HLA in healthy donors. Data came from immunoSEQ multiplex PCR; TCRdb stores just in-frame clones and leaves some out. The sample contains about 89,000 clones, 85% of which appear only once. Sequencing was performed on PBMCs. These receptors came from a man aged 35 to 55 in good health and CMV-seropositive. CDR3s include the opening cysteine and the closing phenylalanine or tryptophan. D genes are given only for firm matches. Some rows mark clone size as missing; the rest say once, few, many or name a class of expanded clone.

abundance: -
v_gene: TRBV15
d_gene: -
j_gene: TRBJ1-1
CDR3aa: CATSRARRQAIEAFF
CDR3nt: TGTGCCACCAGCAGAGCCCGAAGACAGGCAATTGAAGCTTTCTTT

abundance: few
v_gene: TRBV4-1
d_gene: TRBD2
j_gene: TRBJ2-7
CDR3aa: CASSQRSGTGGVVGDEQYF
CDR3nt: TGCGCCAGCAGCCAACGATCCGGGACTGGGGGGGTAGTGGGGGACGAGCAGTACTTC

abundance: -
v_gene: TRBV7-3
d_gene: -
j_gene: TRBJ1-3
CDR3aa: CASSRGFGNTIYF
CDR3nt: TGTGCCAGCAGCCGCGGGTTTGGAAACACCATATATTTT

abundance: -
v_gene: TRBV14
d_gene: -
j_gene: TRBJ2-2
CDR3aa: CASSRGSYTGELFF
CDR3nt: TGTGCCAGCAGTCGCGGGTCCTACACCGGGGAGCTGTTTTTT

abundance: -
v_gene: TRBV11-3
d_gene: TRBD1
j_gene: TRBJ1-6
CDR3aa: CASSLVSGQGHSPLHF
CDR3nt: TGTGCCAGCAGCTTAGTTTCGGGACAGGGTCATTCACCCCTCCACTTT

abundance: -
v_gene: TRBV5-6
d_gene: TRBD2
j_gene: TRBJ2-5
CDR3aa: CASSLSGGRQETQYF
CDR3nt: TGTGCCAGCAGCCTTAGCGGGGGGCGGCAAGAGACCCAGTACTTC

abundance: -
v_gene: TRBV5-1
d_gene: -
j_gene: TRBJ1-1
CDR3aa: CASSLGAQNTEAFF
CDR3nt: TGCGCCAGCAGCTTGGGGGCCCAGAACACTGAAGCTTTCTTT

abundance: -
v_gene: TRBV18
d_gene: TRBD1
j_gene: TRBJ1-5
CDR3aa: CASSPGQGDQPQHF
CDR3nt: TGTGCCAGCTCACCGGGACAGGGTGATCAGCCCCAGCATTTT

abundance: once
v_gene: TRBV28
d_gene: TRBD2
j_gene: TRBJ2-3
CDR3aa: CASAGTSVLGTQYF
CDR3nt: TGTGCCAGCGCCGGGACTAGCGTTTTAGGCACGCAGTATTTT

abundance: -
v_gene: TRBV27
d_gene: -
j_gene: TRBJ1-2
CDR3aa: CASSLRQGSIGYTF
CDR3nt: TGTGCCAGCAGTTTACGTCAGGGGTCTATAGGCTACACCTTC

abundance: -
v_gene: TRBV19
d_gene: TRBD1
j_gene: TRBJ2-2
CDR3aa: CASSPRARTGPTGELFF
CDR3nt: TGTGCCAGTAGTCCCCGGGCTCGGACAGGGCCCACCGGGGAGCTGTTTTTT

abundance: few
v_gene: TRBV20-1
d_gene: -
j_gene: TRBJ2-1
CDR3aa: CSARDGREQFF
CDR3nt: TGCAGTGCTAGAGATGGGAGGGAGCAGTTCTTC

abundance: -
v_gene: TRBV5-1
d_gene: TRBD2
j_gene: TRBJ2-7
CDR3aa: CASSIGTSGLSYEQYF
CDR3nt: TGCGCCAGCAGCATAGGGACTAGCGGACTCTCCTACGAGCAGTACTTC

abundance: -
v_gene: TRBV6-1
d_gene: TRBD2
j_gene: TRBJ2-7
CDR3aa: CASIRTSGPYEQYF
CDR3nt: TGTGCCAGCATTCGGACTAGCGGTCCCTACGAGCAGTACTTC

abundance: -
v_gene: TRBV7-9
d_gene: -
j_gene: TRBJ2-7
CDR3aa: CASSLYPGEQYEQYF
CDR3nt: TGTGCCAGCAGCTTATACCCAGGGGAACAATACGAGCAGTACTTC

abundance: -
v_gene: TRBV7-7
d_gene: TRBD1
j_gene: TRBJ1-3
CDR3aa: CASSPGGASNTIYF
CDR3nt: TGTGCTAGCAGCCCAGGGGGCGCCTCGAACACCATATATTTT

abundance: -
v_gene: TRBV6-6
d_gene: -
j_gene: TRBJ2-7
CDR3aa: CASSFTAGQRAYEQYF
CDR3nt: TGTGCCAGCAGTTTCACCGCTGGACAGAGGGCGTACGAGCAGTACTTC

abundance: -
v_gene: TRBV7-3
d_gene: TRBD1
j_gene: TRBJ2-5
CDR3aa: CASSQGQGETQYF
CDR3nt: TGTGCCAGCAGCCAAGGACAGGGCGAGACCCAGTACTTC

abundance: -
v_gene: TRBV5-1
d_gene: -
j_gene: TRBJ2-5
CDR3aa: CASSLGAGQETQYF
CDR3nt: TGCGCCAGCAGCTTGGGCGCAGGACAAGAGACCCAGTACTTC

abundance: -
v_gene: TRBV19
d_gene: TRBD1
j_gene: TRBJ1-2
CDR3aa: CASSPSNRGRDYGYTF
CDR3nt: TGTGCCAGTAGTCCTTCCAACAGGGGCAGAGACTATGGCTACACCTTC

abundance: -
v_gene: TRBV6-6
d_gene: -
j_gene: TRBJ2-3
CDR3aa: CASSREGGDTDTQYF
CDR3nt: TGTGCCAGCTCAAGAGAGGGCGGGGACACAGATACGCAGTATTTT

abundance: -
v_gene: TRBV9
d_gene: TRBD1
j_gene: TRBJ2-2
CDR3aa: CASKHRGNTGELFF
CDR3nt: TGTGCCAGCAAACACAGGGGTAACACCGGGGAGCTGTTTTTT

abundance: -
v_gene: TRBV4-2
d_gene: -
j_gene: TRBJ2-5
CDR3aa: CASSQADRPMNQETQYF
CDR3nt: TGTGCCAGCAGCCAAGCAGACAGGCCAATGAATCAAGAGACCCAGTACTTC

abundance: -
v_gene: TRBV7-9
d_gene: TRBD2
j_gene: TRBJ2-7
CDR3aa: CSSSLDGTSGRPSYEQYF
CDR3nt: TGTTCCAGCAGCTTGGATGGGACTAGCGGGAGACCGTCCTACGAGCAGTACTTC

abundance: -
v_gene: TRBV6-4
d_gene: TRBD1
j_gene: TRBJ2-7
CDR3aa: CARHRGASYEQYF
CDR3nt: TGTGCCAGACACAGGGGGGCTTCCTACGAGCAGTACTTC

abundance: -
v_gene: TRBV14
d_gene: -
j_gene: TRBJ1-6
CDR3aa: CASSLNRDSPLHF
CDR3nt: TGTGCCAGCAGCTTAAACCGGGATTCACCCCTCCACTTT

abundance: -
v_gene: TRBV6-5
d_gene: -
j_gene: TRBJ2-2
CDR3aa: CASSYSPANTGELFF
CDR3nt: TGTGCCAGCAGTTACTCCCCCGCGAACACCGGGGAGCTGTTTTTT

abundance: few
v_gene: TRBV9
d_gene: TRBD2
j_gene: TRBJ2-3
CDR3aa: CASVPSGESTDTQYF
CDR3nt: TGTGCCAGCGTACCTAGCGGGGAAAGCACAGATACGCAGTATTTT

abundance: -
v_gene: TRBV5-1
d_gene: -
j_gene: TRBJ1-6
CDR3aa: CASSLGAAYGSRDSPLHF
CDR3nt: TGCGCCAGCAGCTTGGGTGCGGCTTACGGCAGTCGGGATTCACCCCTCCACTTT

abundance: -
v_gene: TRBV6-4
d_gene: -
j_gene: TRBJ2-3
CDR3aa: CASSDSAFTTDTQYF
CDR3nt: TGTGCCAGCAGTGACTCGGCCTTCACGACAGATACGCAGTATTTT

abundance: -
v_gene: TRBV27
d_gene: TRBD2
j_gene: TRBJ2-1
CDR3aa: CASSSPLAGGGNEQFF
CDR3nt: TGTGCCAGCAGTTCCCCACTAGCGGGAGGGGGAAATGAGCAGTTCTTC

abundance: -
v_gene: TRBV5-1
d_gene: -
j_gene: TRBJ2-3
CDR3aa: CASSQYPPDTQYF
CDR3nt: TGCGCCAGCAGCCAGTATCCACCTGATACGCAGTATTTT

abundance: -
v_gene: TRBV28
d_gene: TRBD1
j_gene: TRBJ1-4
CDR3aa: CASSRDRGPNEKLFF
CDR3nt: TGTGCCAGCAGCAGGGACAGGGGTCCTAATGAAAAACTGTTTTTT

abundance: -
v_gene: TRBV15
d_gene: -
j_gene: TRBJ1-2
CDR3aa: CATSRVGRVGMTANTF
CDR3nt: TGTGCCACCAGCAGAGTGGGGAGGGTGGGGATGACGGCCAACACCTTC

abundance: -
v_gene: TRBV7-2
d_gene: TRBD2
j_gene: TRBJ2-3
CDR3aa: CASSLVAGGPKTYF
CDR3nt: TGTGCCAGCAGCTTAGTAGCGGGGGGACCTAAGACGTATTTT

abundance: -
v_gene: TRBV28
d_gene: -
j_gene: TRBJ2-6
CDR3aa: CASSPLTASGANVLTF
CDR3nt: TGTGCCAGCAGTCCCCTGACAGCCTCTGGGGCCAACGTCCTGACTTTC

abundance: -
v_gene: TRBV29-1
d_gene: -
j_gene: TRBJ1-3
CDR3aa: CSVETGSSGNTIYF
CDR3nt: TGCAGCGTTGAAACAGGGTCCTCTGGAAACACCATATATTTT

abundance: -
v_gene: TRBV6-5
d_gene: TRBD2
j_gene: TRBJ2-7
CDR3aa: CASSRLAGGYEQYF
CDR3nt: TGTGCCAGCAGTCGACTAGCGGGAGGGTACGAGCAGTACTTC

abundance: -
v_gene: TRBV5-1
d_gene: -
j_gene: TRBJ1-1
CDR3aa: CASSEGTLNAEAFF
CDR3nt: TGCGCCAGCAGCGAAGGGACTTTGAACGCTGAAGCTTTCTTT

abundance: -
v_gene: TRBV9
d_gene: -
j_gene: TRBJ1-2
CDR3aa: CASSTRGGHFYGYTF
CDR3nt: TGTGCCAGCAGCACCCGAGGGGGACACTTCTATGGCTACACCTTC

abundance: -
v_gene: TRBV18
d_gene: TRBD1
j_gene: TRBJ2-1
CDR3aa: CASSSRQGADEQFF
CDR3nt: TGTGCCAGCTCATCCCGACAGGGGGCTGATGAGCAGTTCTTC

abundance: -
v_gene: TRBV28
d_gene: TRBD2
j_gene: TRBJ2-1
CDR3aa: CASSLSGRAHEQFF
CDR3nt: TGTGCCAGCAGTTTAAGCGGGAGGGCCCATGAGCAGTTCTTC

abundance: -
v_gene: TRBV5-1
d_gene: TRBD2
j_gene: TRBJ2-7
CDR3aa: CASKTSGDHEQYF
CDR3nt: TGCGCCAGCAAGACTAGCGGGGACCACGAGCAGTACTTC

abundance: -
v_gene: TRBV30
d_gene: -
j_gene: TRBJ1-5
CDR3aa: CAWSAAIQGQPQHF
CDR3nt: TGTGCCTGGAGCGCCGCTATCCAGGGACAGCCCCAGCATTTT

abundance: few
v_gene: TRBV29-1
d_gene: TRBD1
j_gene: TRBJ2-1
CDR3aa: CSVDRVYEQFF
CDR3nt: TGCAGCGTAGACAGGGTCTATGAGCAGTTCTTC

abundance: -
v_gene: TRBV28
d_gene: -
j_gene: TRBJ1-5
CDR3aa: CASRTANQPQHF
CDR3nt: TGTGCCAGCAGGACAGCCAATCAGCCCCAGCATTTT

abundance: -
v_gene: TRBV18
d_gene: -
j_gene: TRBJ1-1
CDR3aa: CASSPPSRVDTFF
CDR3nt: TGTGCCAGCTCACCACCCTCCAGGGTGGATACTTTCTTT

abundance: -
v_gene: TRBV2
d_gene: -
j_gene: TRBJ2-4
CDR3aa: CASMGGVLRAKNIQYF
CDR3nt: TGTGCCAGCATGGGGGGTGTCCTTCGAGCCAAAAACATTCAGTACTTC

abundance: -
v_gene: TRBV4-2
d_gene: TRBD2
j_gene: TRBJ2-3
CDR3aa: CASSRSGGATDTQYF
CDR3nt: TGTGCCAGCAGCCGTAGCGGGGGGGCTACAGATACGCAGTATTTT